The clone carrying this T cell receptor beta chain was detected many times. The data originate from a study of T cells in Graves' hyperthyroidism and ophthalmopathy. CDR3 size: 10 residues. Germline V gene lookup returns CDR1 GTSNPN and CDR2 SVGIG (reference sequence). The V and J ends lost 1 base and 10 bases respectively, with 7 bases between them. Hyperthyroidism in the patients, aged 18 to 65, was newly diagnosed and under 2 months in duration. Fresh peripheral blood, less than 11 ml of it, supplied the PBMCs. RNA transcripts gave rise to amplified TCR beta CDR3 regions. The study used the HTBI primer set for a first-round RT-PCR of the TCR CDR3. One entry per CDR3 protein results from TCRdb running MiXCR on the multiplex PCR reads. The sample has about 420,000 distinct CDR3 sequences, approximately 14% seen once.

Sequenced: blood. The chain uses TRBV30 and TRBJ1-1, with no clear D. The TCR sequence derives from a woman aged 18-35 years with Graves' hyperthyroidism. CDR3 DNA: TGTGCCTGGAGTGGGGAGGGAGCTTTCTTT. Protein sequence: CAWSGEGAFF.